This T cell receptor beta chain was identified during a study of resident and recirculating memory T cells in vitiligo. Study at large: Each patient gave two lesional and two nonlesional epidermal shave biopsies, plus PBMCs. The samples were homogenized without cell sorting before genomic DNA extraction.

The table came from immunoSEQ multiplex PCR; TCRdb's copy has only in-frame clones and leaves some out. The data show tens of thousands of clones, approximately 90% seen once. On this clone: Its specificity is unknown.

Study outcomes and limitations: Sequences differed between biopsy sites and patients, suggesting private specificity. Vitiligo lesions lacked a unique dominant clone, and clonality varied.

Germline values: CDR1 MNHEY, CDR2 SMNVEV (reference sequence). The CDR3 extends over 16 amino acids. Trimming removed 0 bases at V and 4 bases at J, with 13 bases between. The sample was blood. The sequence was collected from a male donor with vitiligo. The chain couples TRBV27 to TRBJ2-1; D possibly corresponds to TRBD1 (6 bases). CDR3: CASSLSTGNSYNEQFF. The CDR3 DNA reads as TGTGCCAGCAGTTTATCAACAGGGAACTCATACAATGAGCAGTTCTTC.